The clone carrying this TCR beta chain was observed a handful of times. Its antigen is not identified. Participants comprised healthy donors of bone marrow. This sample is part of a study of cytomegalovirus exposure and HLA in healthy donors. Regarding the study as a whole: A cluster of highly shared sequence variants was likely a sequencing artifact. Reportedly, fewer N-insertions than the approximately 600-donor mean appeared in an Asian-associated ancestry cluster in a later analysis.

The PCR was carried out with 60 Vbeta primers and 13 Jbeta primers. Some clones are missing from TCRdb's copy, which holds only in-frame ones; the method was immunoSEQ multiplex PCR. Of about 250,000 clones listed, more than 55% are singletons. The V and J ends lost 9 bases and 1 base respectively, with 18 bases between them. The CDR3 sequence is 15 residues long. Germline CDR1 reads SNHLY; CDR2 reads FYNNEI. Specimen: PBMCs. V gene TRBV2 combines with J gene TRBJ1-1, with D possibly matching TRBD1 (6 bases). The sequence derives from a female donor in good health and CMV-seronegative. CDR3 DNA sequence: TGTGCCAGTATTACAGGGATCGTCGGGAACACTGAAGCTTTCTTT. Translated: CASITGIVGNTEAFF.